This is a list of T cell receptor beta chains from one sample in a study of T-cell memory formation after mild COVID-19. TCRdb re-analysed the 5' RACE reads in MiXCR, keeping a single row per CDR3 protein. The sample has hundreds of thousands of distinct CDR3 sequences; roughly 15% are singletons. Material for sequencing was PBMCs or a T cell subset sorted from them (not recorded which). These receptors were taken from a young man who had mild COVID-19 (a few samples of this study predate the infection). Cell type and time point are not known. Each CDR3 is given with its conserved first and last residue. The D gene is left open where the match is weak. Size values are once, few and many counts, or a class for expanded clones, and some rows have none.

V: TRBV6-2/TRBV6-3; J: TRBJ2-7; size: many; D: TRBD1; CDR3: CASSYRDRAGNF; DNA: TGTGCCAGCAGTTACAGGGACAGGGCGGGGAACTTC
V: TRBV5-1; J: TRBJ2-7; size: .; D: TRBD1; CDR3: CASSGFGTGTNEQYF; DNA: TGCGCCAGCAGCGGCTTTGGGACAGGCACCAACGAGCAGTACTTC
V: TRBV2; J: TRBJ2-2; size: few; D: TRBD2; CDR3: CASSEVLAGGIAGELFF; DNA: TGTGCCAGCAGTGAAGTCCTAGCGGGGGGAATTGCCGGGGAGCTGTTTTTT
V: TRBV15; J: TRBJ2-5; size: .; D: .; CDR3: CATSREGWRETQYF; DNA: TGTGCCACCAGCAGAGAAGGGTGGAGGGAGACCCAGTACTTC
V: TRBV4-3; J: TRBJ1-2; size: few; D: TRBD1; CDR3: CASRQAADRAYGYTF; DNA: TGCGCCAGCAGACAGGCGGCGGACAGGGCCTATGGCTACACCTTC
V: TRBV7-3; J: TRBJ1-1; size: .; D: .; CDR3: CASSPRGSSEAFF; DNA: TGTGCCAGCAGCCCCAGGGGCTCCTCCGAAGCTTTCTTT
V: TRBV5-6; J: TRBJ1-2; size: many; D: .; CDR3: CASSETGNYGYTF; DNA: TGTGCCAGCAGTGAAACAGGAAACTATGGCTACACCTTC
V: TRBV5-1; J: TRBJ2-3; size: .; D: .; CDR3: CASSRRDGTTDTQYF; DNA: TGCGCCAGCAGCCGGAGGGACGGAACCACAGATACGCAGTATTTT
V: TRBV7-2; J: TRBJ1-1; size: .; D: .; CDR3: CASSLELMNTEAFF; DNA: TGTGCCAGCAGCTTAGAACTGATGAACACTGAAGCTTTCTTT
V: TRBV6-1; J: TRBJ2-1; size: few; D: TRBD2; CDR3: CASSYYWTSGTYNEQFF; DNA: TGTGCCAGCAGCTACTACTGGACTAGCGGAACCTACAATGAGCAGTTCTTC
V: TRBV30; J: TRBJ2-1; size: once; D: .; CDR3: CAWRMGTEQFF; DNA: TGTGCCTGGAGGATGGGGACAGAGCAGTTCTTC
V: TRBV7-3; J: TRBJ2-1; size: many; D: .; CDR3: CASSRSAFRGLLYNEQFF; DNA: TGTGCCAGCAGCCGAAGCGCTTTCCGAGGGCTTCTCTACAATGAGCAGTTCTTC
V: TRBV7-2; J: TRBJ1-6; size: .; D: .; CDR3: CASSPRVDNSPLHF; DNA: TGTGCCAGCAGCCCCCGTGTGGATAATTCACCCCTCCACTTT
V: TRBV7-9; J: TRBJ2-7; size: many; D: TRBD1; CDR3: CASSYGTAIVSLPYEQYF; DNA: TGTGCCAGCAGCTACGGGACAGCAATAGTCAGCCTACCCTACGAGCAGTACTTC
V: TRBV10-3; J: TRBJ2-7; size: .; D: TRBD2; CDR3: CAISESIAGGYEQYF; DNA: TGTGCCATCAGTGAGTCTATAGCGGGGGGGTACGAGCAGTACTTC
V: TRBV7-2; J: TRBJ2-2; size: .; D: TRBD2; CDR3: CASTRGGPGELFF; DNA: TGTGCCAGCACACGCGGGGGGCCCGGGGAGCTGTTTTTT
V: TRBV5-1; J: TRBJ2-5; size: few; D: TRBD2; CDR3: CASSDPLAGVETQYF; DNA: TGCGCCAGCAGCGACCCACTAGCGGGGGTTGAGACCCAGTACTTC
V: TRBV27; J: TRBJ2-7; size: .; D: .; CDR3: CASRGWETGTALEQYF; DNA: TGTGCCAGCAGGGGATGGGAGACCGGGACGGCCCTGGAGCAGTACTTC
V: TRBV5-1; J: TRBJ2-5; size: many; D: TRBD2; CDR3: CASSLQAGGQETQYF; DNA: TGCGCCAGCAGCTTGCAAGCGGGGGGCCAAGAGACCCAGTACTTC
V: TRBV6-5; J: TRBJ1-5; size: .; D: .; CDR3: CASSYSQGKHQPQHF; DNA: TGTGCCAGCAGTTACTCCCAGGGGAAGCATCAGCCCCAGCATTTT
V: TRBV28; J: TRBJ2-7; size: many; D: .; CDR3: CASSYGYEQYF; DNA: TGTGCCAGCAGTTATGGCTACGAGCAGTACTTC
V: TRBV20-1; J: TRBJ2-3; size: many; D: .; CDR3: CSARGRNTDTQYF; DNA: TGCAGTGCTAGGGGGCGTAACACAGATACGCAGTATTTT
V: TRBV28; J: TRBJ2-6; size: few; D: .; CDR3: CASSFSLSGANVLTF; DNA: TGTGCCAGCAGCTTCAGCCTCTCTGGGGCCAACGTCCTGACTTTC
V: TRBV7-8; J: TRBJ2-1; size: few; D: TRBD2; CDR3: CASSPRTSYNEQFF; DNA: TGTGCCAGCAGCCCAAGGACTAGCTACAATGAGCAGTTCTTC
V: TRBV5-8; J: TRBJ1-6; size: few; D: .; CDR3: CASRYAPGPTLHF; DNA: TGTGCCAGCAGGTACGCTCCGGGGCCGACCCTCCACTTT
V: TRBV7-2; J: TRBJ2-6; size: .; D: .; CDR3: CASSLVSLAYGANVLTF; DNA: TGTGCCAGCAGCTTAGTCTCGTTGGCTTACGGGGCCAACGTCCTGACTTTC
V: TRBV20-1; J: TRBJ2-5; size: .; D: .; CDR3: CSAPQSGLETQYF; DNA: TGCAGTGCGCCCCAGAGCGGGCTGGAGACCCAGTACTTC
V: TRBV2; J: TRBJ2-3; size: few; D: .; CDR3: CASSEAGGRTDTQYF; DNA: TGTGCCAGCAGTGAAGCAGGGGGTAGGACAGATACGCAGTATTTT
V: TRBV12-3/TRBV12-4; J: TRBJ2-7; size: many; D: .; CDR3: CASRSSYEQYF; DNA: TGTGCCAGCAGGAGCTCCTACGAGCAGTACTTC
V: TRBV12-3/TRBV12-4; J: TRBJ2-3; size: .; D: .; CDR3: CATLIGISDTQYF; DNA: TGTGCCACCCTGATAGGGATTTCAGATACGCAGTATTTT
V: TRBV5-6; J: TRBJ1-6; size: few; D: .; CDR3: CASRQGRILYNSPLHF; DNA: TGTGCCAGCAGGCAGGGAAGGATCCTCTATAATTCACCCCTCCACTTT
V: TRBV6-6; J: TRBJ1-5; size: few; D: TRBD1; CDR3: CASSYSRDRVGPQHF; DNA: TGTGCCAGCAGTTACAGCCGGGACAGGGTTGGGCCCCAGCATTTT
V: TRBV12-3/TRBV12-4; J: TRBJ2-1; size: few; D: TRBD2; CDR3: CASRGSGIYNEQFF; DNA: TGTGCCAGCAGAGGTAGCGGGATTTACAATGAGCAGTTCTTC
V: TRBV6-1; J: TRBJ2-5; size: many; D: TRBD2; CDR3: CASSLGLAGTETQYF; DNA: TGTGCCAGCAGTCTAGGACTAGCGGGGACTGAGACCCAGTACTTC
V: TRBV5-6; J: TRBJ1-5; size: few; D: TRBD1; CDR3: CASSLGGTGVNQPQHF; DNA: TGTGCCAGCAGCTTGGGAGGAACAGGGGTCAATCAGCCCCAGCATTTT
V: TRBV19; J: TRBJ2-1; size: .; D: .; CDR3: CASSVQGGAYNEQFF; DNA: TGTGCCAGTAGTGTCCAAGGGGGGGCCTACAATGAGCAGTTCTTC
V: TRBV15; J: TRBJ1-1; size: .; D: .; CDR3: CATSRRDSGTEAFF; DNA: TGTGCCACCAGCAGACGGGATAGCGGCACTGAAGCTTTCTTT
V: TRBV15; J: TRBJ2-1; size: .; D: .; CDR3: CATSSLSANEQFF; DNA: TGTGCCACCAGCAGTTTATCGGCCAATGAGCAGTTCTTC
V: TRBV7-9; J: TRBJ1-1; size: .; D: .; CDR3: CASSLGAPAEAFF; DNA: TGTGCCAGCAGCCTGGGGGCACCTGCTGAAGCTTTCTTT
V: TRBV12-3/TRBV12-4; J: TRBJ2-7; size: many; D: TRBD1; CDR3: CASSLGGSPGQGNF; DNA: TGTGCCAGCAGTTTGGGTGGCTCTCCCGGACAGGGGAACTTC
V: TRBV5-1; J: TRBJ1-2; size: few; D: .; CDR3: CASSPRTSGSGGNYGYTF; DNA: TGCGCCAGCAGCCCGAGGACGTCGGGGTCCGGCGGGAACTATGGCTACACCTTC
V: TRBV11-2; J: TRBJ1-1; size: .; D: .; CDR3: CASSLDGQNTEAFF; DNA: TGTGCCAGCAGCCTGGACGGTCAGAACACTGAAGCTTTCTTT
V: TRBV12-3/TRBV12-4; J: TRBJ1-3; size: .; D: .; CDR3: CASRVDLSGNTIYF; DNA: TGTGCCAGCAGGGTCGATTTATCTGGAAACACCATATATTTT
V: TRBV20-1; J: TRBJ1-2; size: many; D: .; CDR3: CSARGLTENYGYTF; DNA: TGCAGTGCTAGAGGGTTGACAGAGAACTATGGCTACACCTTC
V: TRBV12-3/TRBV12-4; J: TRBJ2-5; size: many; D: .; CDR3: CASSLLLGGTQYF; DNA: TGTGCCAGCAGTTTACTTTTGGGGGGGACCCAGTACTTC
V: TRBV4-3; J: TRBJ2-3; size: .; D: TRBD2; CDR3: CASSRQLADTDTQYF; DNA: TGCGCCAGCAGCCGACAACTAGCGGACACAGATACGCAGTATTTT
V: TRBV18; J: TRBJ1-5; size: few; D: .; CDR3: CASSPGGQQPQHF; DNA: TGTGCCAGCTCCCCGGGGGGGCAACAGCCCCAGCATTTT
V: TRBV7-9; J: TRBJ2-2; size: .; D: .; CDR3: CASTPRGSGELFF; DNA: TGTGCCAGCACCCCCCGGGGCAGCGGGGAGCTGTTTTTT
V: TRBV24-1; J: TRBJ2-5; size: many; D: .; CDR3: CATSEAGAETQYF; DNA: TGTGCCACCAGTGAGGCGGGGGCCGAGACCCAGTACTTC
V: TRBV30; J: TRBJ2-4; size: few; D: .; CDR3: CACPSGELLAKNIQYF; DNA: TGTGCCTGCCCAAGTGGAGAATTGCTAGCCAAAAACATTCAGTACTTC
V: TRBV25-1; J: TRBJ2-6; size: .; D: .; CDR3: CASFGDSGANVLTF; DNA: TGTGCCAGCTTTGGGGACTCTGGGGCCAACGTCCTGACTTTC